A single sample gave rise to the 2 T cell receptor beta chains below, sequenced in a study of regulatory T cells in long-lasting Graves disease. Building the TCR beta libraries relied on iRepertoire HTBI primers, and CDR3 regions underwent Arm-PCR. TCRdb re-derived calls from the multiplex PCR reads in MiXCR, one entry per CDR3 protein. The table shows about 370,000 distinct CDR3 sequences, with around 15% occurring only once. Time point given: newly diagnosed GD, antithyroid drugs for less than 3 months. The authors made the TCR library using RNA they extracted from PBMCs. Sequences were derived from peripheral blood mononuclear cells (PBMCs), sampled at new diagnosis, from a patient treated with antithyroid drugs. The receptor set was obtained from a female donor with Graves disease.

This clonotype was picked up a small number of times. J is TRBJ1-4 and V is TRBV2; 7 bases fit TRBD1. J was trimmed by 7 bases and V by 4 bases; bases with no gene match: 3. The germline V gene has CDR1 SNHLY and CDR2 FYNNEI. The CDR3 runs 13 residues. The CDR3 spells CASSGQGGEKLFF. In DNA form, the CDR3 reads TGTGCCAGCAGTGGACAGGGAGGTGAAAAACTGTTTTTT. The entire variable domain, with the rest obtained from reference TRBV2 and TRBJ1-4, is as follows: EPEVTQTPSHQVTQMGQEVILRCVPISNHLYFYWYRQILGQKVEFLVSFYNNEISEKSEIFDDQFSVERPDGSNFTLKIRSTKLEDSAMYFCASSGQGGEKLFFGSGTQLSVL.

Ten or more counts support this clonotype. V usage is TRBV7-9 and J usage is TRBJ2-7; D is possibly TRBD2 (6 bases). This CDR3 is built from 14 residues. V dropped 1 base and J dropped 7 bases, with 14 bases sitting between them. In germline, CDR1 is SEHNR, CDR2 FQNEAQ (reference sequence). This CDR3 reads CASSLGTGVEEQYF. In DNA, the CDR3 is TGTGCCAGCAGCTTAGGCACGGGAGTCGAGGAGCAGTACTTC.